This T cell receptor beta chain was sequenced in a study of cytomegalovirus exposure and HLA in healthy donors. The trim removed 3 bases at V and 1 base at J, leaving 7 bases unmatched. From germline, CDR1 is GTSNPN and CDR2 SVGIG (reference sequence). CDR3 length: 15 residues. PCR was performed using 60 Vbeta and 13 Jbeta primers. Data came from immunoSEQ multiplex PCR; TCRdb stores just in-frame clones and leaves some out. There are about 200,000 clones in the sample, with 0.95% to 1.3% held by the top ten. In the case of this clone: Its antigen is as yet unknown.

Nominal health characterized the donors when sampled, though unrecorded immune exposures were likely. Study-wide results and limits: A missense DCLRE1C variant was associated with V- and J-gene trimming of TCR beta chains in a later analysis, and an independent cohort replicated the association.

The sequenced sample consisted of PBMCs. This chain connects TRBV30 to TRBJ1-2; 8 bases line up with TRBD1. The receptor was isolated from a girl aged 2-10 years in good health and CMV-seropositive. The CDR3 DNA reads as TGTGCCTGGAGGCCGACAGGGGCGATTAACTATGGCTACACCTTC. As protein: CAWRPTGAINYGYTF. Variable domain in full (rest from reference TRBV30 and TRBJ1-2): SQTIHQWPATLVQPVGSPLSLECTVEGTSNPNLYWYRQAAGRGLQLLFYSVGIGQISSEVPQNLSASRPQDRQFILSSKKLLLSDSGFYLCAWRPTGAINYGYTFGSGTRLTVV.